Listed below are T cell receptor beta chains from one sample, sequenced in a study of radiotherapy plus CTLA-4 blockade in lung cancer. Using immunoSEQ multiplex PCR, the repertoire was profiled, and TCRdb retains in-frame clones only, with some absent. This table holds approximately 95,000 clones, roughly 80% found once. The sample was peripheral blood, taken from a patient treated with radiotherapy plus ipilimumab. These receptors originate from a human donor with non-small cell lung cancer who had a partial response to radiotherapy plus ipilimumab. Both conserved end residues are part of each CDR3. Fields, in order: V gene, J gene, clone size, D gene, CDR3 protein, CDR3 DNA. A D gene is named only where the DNA matches it firmly. Clone sizes are given selectively: once, few, many, or a class where the clone is expanded.

TRBV9,TRBJ2-3,-,-,CASSENHQTWGADTQYF,TGTGCCAGCAGCGAAAACCATCAAACTTGGGGGGCAGATACGCAGTATTTT
TRBV5-1,TRBJ2-1,-,TRBD2,CASSLRTSPHEQFF,TGCGCCAGCAGCCTACGGACTAGCCCCCATGAGCAGTTCTTC
TRBV15,TRBJ2-1,-,-,CATSRLRHSPNFF,TGTGCCACCAGCAGGCTAAGACATTCCCCTAACTTCTTC
TRBV18,TRBJ1-2,few,-,CASSPPGGSGYTF,TGTGCCAGCTCACCACCGGGGGGGTCTGGCTACACCTTC
TRBV19,TRBJ2-7,-,-,CASSSHRTSSYEQYF,TGTGCCAGTAGTTCCCACAGGACCAGCTCCTACGAGCAGTACTTC
TRBV28,TRBJ1-5,-,TRBD1,CASSGTGTKRGQPQHF,TGTGCCAGCAGTGGGACAGGGACTAAACGGGGTCAGCCCCAGCATTTT
TRBV11-2,TRBJ2-5,-,TRBD2,CASSYSGRETQYF,TGTGCCAGCAGCTATAGCGGGAGGGAGACCCAGTACTTC
TRBV11-2,TRBJ2-7,-,TRBD1,CASSPRGPSYEQYF,TGTGCCAGCAGCCCCAGGGGGCCATCCTACGAGCAGTACTTC
TRBV10-2,TRBJ2-2,-,-,CASSESLGRTGELFF,TGCGCCAGCAGTGAGTCCCTAGGTCGGACCGGGGAGCTGTTTTTT
TRBV29-1,TRBJ2-1,-,TRBD1,CSVPPGQGKYNEQFF,TGCAGCGTTCCGCCCGGACAGGGTAAATACAATGAGCAGTTCTTC
TRBV5-1,TRBJ1-5,-,-,CTSSLGGTHQPQHF,TGCACCAGCAGCTTGGGAGGAACGCATCAGCCCCAGCATTTT
TRBV5-4,TRBJ1-1,few,TRBD1,CASSLTGGRGTEAFF,TGTGCCAGCAGCCTGACAGGGGGCCGGGGGACTGAAGCTTTCTTT
TRBV9,TRBJ2-3,-,TRBD1,CASSAGGDLTDTQYF,TGTGCCAGCAGTGCAGGGGGAGACTTAACAGATACGCAGTATTTT
TRBV19,TRBJ2-3,-,-,CASNRGGSTDTQYF,TGTGCCAGTAACAGGGGAGGAAGCACAGATACGCAGTATTTT
TRBV19,TRBJ2-1,-,TRBD2,CASSIRSGGSSYNEQFF,TGTGCCAGTAGTATAAGGTCGGGGGGGAGCTCCTACAATGAGCAGTTCTTC
TRBV30,TRBJ2-5,-,TRBD2,CAWSTGLVQETQYF,TGTGCCTGGAGTACGGGACTAGTCCAAGAGACCCAGTACTTC
TRBV29-1,TRBJ2-7,-,-,CSVEGTEVSSYEQYF,TGCAGCGTTGAAGGGACAGAAGTTTCTTCCTACGAGCAGTACTTC
TRBV7-3,TRBJ2-1,-,TRBD2,CASSTGTSGRAGEQFF,TGTGCCAGCAGCACAGGGACTAGCGGGAGGGCCGGGGAGCAGTTCTTC
TRBV7-9,TRBJ2-1,-,-,CATRRDGSYNEQFF,TGTGCCACTAGGCGGGATGGGTCCTACAATGAGCAGTTCTTC
TRBV19,TRBJ1-4,-,TRBD1,CASSRGTEEKLFF,TGTGCCAGTAGTAGGGGGACAGAAGAAAAACTGTTTTTT
TRBV28,TRBJ1-1,-,TRBD1,CASSPTPGTGDTEAFF,TGTGCCAGCAGTCCCACTCCAGGGACAGGGGACACTGAAGCTTTCTTT
TRBV19,TRBJ2-2,once,TRBD2,CASTLTSHAGELFF,TGTGCCAGTACCCTGACTAGCCACGCCGGGGAGCTGTTTTTT
TRBV9,TRBJ1-5,-,-,CASSGLRGPQHF,TGTGCCAGCAGCGGGCTTAGGGGGCCCCAGCATTTT
TRBV5-1,TRBJ2-2,-,TRBD1,CASSPGQGVGPGELFF,TGCGCCAGCAGCCCAGGACAGGGGGTAGGCCCCGGGGAGCTGTTTTTT
TRBV7-3,TRBJ2-1,once,TRBD2,CASSLSFAGVKQFF,TGTGCCAGCAGCTTAAGTTTTGCGGGAGTTAAGCAGTTCTTC
TRBV6-5,TRBJ1-6,-,-,CASSYSPDNSPLHF,TGTGCCAGCAGTTACTCTCCAGATAATTCACCCCTCCACTTT
TRBV10-1,TRBJ2-7,-,TRBD1,CASSDRGRGYEQYF,TGCGCCAGCAGTGATAGGGGGCGCGGATACGAGCAGTACTTC
TRBV5-1,TRBJ2-3,-,TRBD2,CASTSDESGRADTQYF,TGCGCCAGCACCTCCGATGAAAGCGGGAGGGCAGATACGCAGTATTTT
TRBV4-2,TRBJ2-2,-,-,CASSQRRGGQGGELFF,TGTGCCAGCAGCCAAAGAAGGGGGGGGCAAGGCGGGGAGCTGTTTTTT
TRBV28,TRBJ1-3,few,-,CASRDYTGGSGNTIYF,TGTGCCAGCAGGGACTACACGGGAGGATCTGGAAACACCATATATTTT
TRBV7-3,TRBJ1-5,-,-,CASSQGGDGQPQHF,TGTGCCAGCAGCCAAGGAGGGGATGGTCAGCCCCAGCATTTT
TRBV19,TRBJ2-7,-,TRBD1,CASSQRDRGYEQYF,TGTGCCAGTAGTCAACGGGACAGGGGGTACGAGCAGTACTTC
TRBV2,TRBJ1-2,once,-,CASSEAFLEGGYTF,TGTGCCAGCAGTGAAGCGTTCCTGGAGGGAGGCTACACCTTC
TRBV19,TRBJ2-1,-,-,CASSYRVSYNEQFF,TGTGCCAGTAGTTACCGGGTCTCCTACAATGAGCAGTTCTTC
TRBV7-8,TRBJ1-3,once,TRBD1,CASSLGQGAFSRYF,TGTGCCAGCAGCTTAGGACAGGGGGCATTCTCGAGGTATTTT
TRBV7-9,TRBJ2-2,-,-,CASSLGGRTATGELFF,TGTGCCAGCAGCTTAGGGGGTAGGACTGCTACCGGGGAGCTGTTTTTT
TRBV11-2,TRBJ1-1,once,-,CASSSTWGDTEAFF,TGTGCCAGCAGCTCCACCTGGGGGGACACTGAAGCTTTCTTT